This T cell receptor (beta chain) was sequenced during a study of T cell repertoires in cytomegalovirus infection. Study-level information: Public TCR beta signatures indicated both CMV infection and matching HLA type. General study results and limits: In two of eight donors, the top clonotype was HLA-C-restricted CMV-specific. Frequencies of public TCR beta families were cumulated, and this identified carriers of CMV plus the relevant HLA.

This clonotype was detected ten times or more. Its matching antigen is unknown. The V segment lost 5 bases and the J segment 4 bases; nucleotides outside the gene matches: 5. The CDR3 runs to 15 residues. The germline CDR1 and CDR2 sequences are SGHTA and FQGNSA. TCRdb passed the reads through MiXCR, listing each CDR3 protein once. The profile shows 400,000 or so distinct CDR3 sequences, approximately 31% of them singletons. This TCR was recovered from a human donor in good health (CMV status not recorded). Some clones in this sample may be carry-over from other donors' samples. Sequenced input: PBMCs. V is TRBV7-2 and J is TRBJ1-1; 12 bases agree with TRBD1. CDR3 DNA: TGTGCCAGCAGCGTAGGGACAGGGGGCGGCACTGAAGCTTTCTTT. Its translation: CASSVGTGGGTEAFF.